This T cell receptor beta chain was identified in a study of cytomegalovirus exposure and HLA in healthy donors. Study results and limitations: Reported performance of the classifier showed diagnosis of cytomegalovirus status with high specificity and sensitivity. An analysis done earlier found most TCR beta V segments productive about 87% or about 30% of the time. It was reported that TCR beta sequences correctly inferred the HLA-A and HLA-B alleles for most subjects.

CDR3 size: 15 residues. J was trimmed by 8 bases and V by 4 bases; bases with no gene match: 13. Germline V CDR1 and CDR2: MNHEY, SMNVEV (reference sequence). The PCR ran on 60 Vbeta and 13 Jbeta primers. Only in-frame clones appear in the TCRdb table, and some are missing; sequencing was by immunoSEQ multiplex PCR. The sample holds approximately 160,000 clones, roughly 84% seen once. Concerning this clone itself: Its antigen is as yet unknown.

This TCR derives from a male donor in good health and CMV-seronegative. Sequenced material: PBMCs. This sequence joins TRBV27 and TRBJ1-2, with TRBD1 matching 7 bases. The chain's CDR3 is CASSSSGGGWGGYTF. CDR3 in DNA: TGTGCCAGCAGTTCATCAGGGGGGGGGTGGGGCGGCTACACCTTC.